This section outlines one TCR beta chain sequence together with its context. Its antigen is unknown. The authors produced TCR alpha and TCR beta cDNA libraries with sample barcodes and UMIs by 5'RACE using constant-segment primers. TCRdb redid the calling of the 5' RACE reads with MiXCR, one entry per CDR3 protein. The sample includes a few hundred thousand distinct CDR3 sequences, 24% of them seen just once. This sample was taken from a study of T-cell memory formation after mild COVID-19. Broader study findings: Within pre-infection memory, some responding clones were found, suggesting cross-reactive memory joined. Day 15 to 85 contractors were CD4/CD8 balanced; later expanders leaned CD4+. Largely, contracting CD4+ clones fell within CM and EM, and contracting CD8+ clones within EMRA.

The specimen sequenced was PBMCs or a T cell subset sorted from them (not recorded which). This receptor was obtained from an adult woman who had mild COVID-19 (a few samples of this study predate the infection). Cell type and time point are not known.

CDR3 loop: CASSSSGGAWETQYF. The CDR3 coding sequence is TGTGCCAGCAGCTCTAGCGGGGGGGCTTGGGAGACCCAGTACTTC. The chain couples TRBV7-9 to TRBJ2-5, with 12 bases that match TRBD2. This CDR3 is built from 15 residues. Germline loops: CDR1 SEHNR, CDR2 FQNEAQ (reference sequence). J gave up 5 bases and V 4 bases, and 5 bases lay outside the gene matches.